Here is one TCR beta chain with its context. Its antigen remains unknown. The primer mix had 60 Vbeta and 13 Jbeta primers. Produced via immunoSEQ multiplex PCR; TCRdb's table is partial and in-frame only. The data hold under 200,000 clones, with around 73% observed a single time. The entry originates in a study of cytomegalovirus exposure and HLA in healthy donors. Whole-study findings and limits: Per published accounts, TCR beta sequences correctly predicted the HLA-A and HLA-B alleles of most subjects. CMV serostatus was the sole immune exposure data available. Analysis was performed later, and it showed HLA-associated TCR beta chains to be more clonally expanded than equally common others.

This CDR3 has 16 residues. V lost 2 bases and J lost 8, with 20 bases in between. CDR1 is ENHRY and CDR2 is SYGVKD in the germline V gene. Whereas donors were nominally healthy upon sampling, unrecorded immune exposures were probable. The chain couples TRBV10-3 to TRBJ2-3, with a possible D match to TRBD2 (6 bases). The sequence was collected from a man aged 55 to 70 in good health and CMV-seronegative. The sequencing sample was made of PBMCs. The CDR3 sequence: CAISEISGEGGVTQYF. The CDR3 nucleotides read TGTGCCATCAGTGAGATTAGCGGAGAGGGTGGAGTTACGCAGTATTTT.